Shown below are 16 T cell receptor beta chains from a single sample sequenced in a study of shared T cell receptors in the human thymus (dated by TCRdb to the early 2020s). The library was generated by the immunoSEQ multiplex PCR assay. Entries here come from immuneACCESS through TCRdb and include only in-frame sequences with V and J called. Some clones fail to appear in such tables; in the studies checked, an unresolved V gene covers under half of the shortfall, and the cause of the remainder is unknown. The sample records 720,000 or so clones, 70% to 90% of which are singletons. Around 0.0099% of the sample is held by the ten biggest clonotypes. These data also featured in a second study, about human thymus T cells.

The specimen sequenced was thymocytes. These receptors all stem from a girl less than two years old with a congenital heart defect. Donor details come from another sample of the same person, matched by shared clones.

This rearrangement joins TRBV27 to TRBJ1-3; D might be TRBD1 (5 bases). Germline assignment: CDR1 MNHEY and CDR2 SMNVEV (reference sequence). The CDR3 extends over 19 amino acids. V was pared by 2 bases and J by 0 bases, with 20 bases between. The CDR3 sequence: CASSLGGANFPLSGNTIYF. The DNA of the CDR3 is TGTGCCAGCAGTTTAGGAGGGGCCAACTTCCCACTCTCTGGAAACACCATATATTTT.

V gene TRBV11-3 combines with J gene TRBJ1-1; no reliable D call. Between the trimmed V and J ends, which lost 5 bases and 5 bases, there was a span of 27 bases. There are 18 residues in the CDR3. In germline, CDR1 is SGHNT, CDR2 YENEEA. CDR3 coding DNA: TGTGCCAGCAGCCCCCCCGGTAGGGAGGGCTCCATGGGAACTGAAGCTTTCTTT. Encoded protein: CASSPPGREGSMGTEAFF.

This chain links TRBV6-6 with TRBJ1-1; possible D gene TRBD1, 6 bases. The CDR3 runs 15 residues. Germline assignment: CDR1 MNHNY and CDR2 SVGAGI (reference sequence). Between the trimmed V and J ends, which lost 6 bases and 2 bases, there was a span of 16 bases. CDR3 coding DNA: TGTGCCAGCAGGCTACAGGGAATATCTAACACTGAAGCTTTCTTT. Translation: CASRLQGISNTEAFF.

J is TRBJ2-5 and V is TRBV13, with no clear D. Germline V gene data show CDR1 as PRHDT and CDR2 as FYEKMQ (reference sequence). V lost 2 bases, J lost 5 bases, and 12 bases lay in between. The CDR3 sequence is 14 residues long. CDR3 residues: CASSLREYAETQYF. CDR3 coding DNA: TGTGCCAGCAGCTTACGTGAGTATGCGGAGACCCAGTACTTC.

The genes are TRBV25-1 and TRBJ1-4; TRBD1 matches at 11 bases. V shed 5 bases, J shed 5 bases, and the junction held 13 bases outside the gene matches. The germline CDR1 and CDR2 sequences are MGHDK and SYGVNS. This CDR3 contains 18 residues. CDR3 protein: CASSLSTGQGEKNEKLFF. The DNA of the CDR3 is TGTGCCAGCAGTTTATCCACGGGACAGGGGGAGAAGAATGAAAAACTGTTTTTT.

This chain uses TRBV5-4 with TRBJ2-1; TRBD1 might be the D (6 bases). The CDR3 loop spans 16 amino acids. Germline V gives CDR1 SGHNT, CDR2 YYREEE (reference sequence). V was shortened by 1 base and J by 6 bases, with 17 bases between the two germline ends. The CDR3 DNA is TGTGCCAGCAGCTTGTTCCGGCTAAAGGGGGTCAATGAGCAGTTCTTC. Its protein product is CASSLFRLKGVNEQFF.

The chain has TRBV25-1 and TRBJ2-4; 7 positions match TRBD1. CDR1 MGHDK and CDR2 SYGVNS come from the germline V gene. The CDR3 has 15 amino acids. Trimming took 11 bases from V and 4 from J; bases not matched to a gene: 14. The CDR3 DNA is TGTGCCGGCCGCTCGACAGGGCGCGGGAAAAACATTCAGTACTTC. Translated, it gives CAGRSTGRGKNIQYF.

This clone was seen just once. V usage is TRBV29-1 and J usage is TRBJ2-7; D is unresolved. The V gene lost 4 bases and the J gene lost 0 bases, with 10 bases spanning the gap. Germline V gene data show CDR1 as SQVTM and CDR2 as ANQGSEA. CDR3 size: 13 residues. As DNA, the CDR3 is TGCAGCGTTGCGGTCGTACGCTCCTACGAGCAGTACTTC. Its protein product is CSVAVVRSYEQYF.

This clone appeared a single time. The V gene is TRBV7-8, the J gene TRBJ1-2, with 9 bases fitting TRBD1. Germline V CDR1 and CDR2: SGHVS, FQNEAQ. V dropped 4 bases and J dropped 5; count of bases not matched to a gene: 11. The CDR3 spans 16 residues. CDR3 region: CASSSYNPGQGYGYTF. The CDR3 DNA reads TGTGCCAGCAGCTCATACAACCCGGGACAGGGTTATGGCTACACCTTC.

The chain couples TRBV7-9 to TRBJ2-7; 10 nucleotides agree with TRBD2. V shed 5 bases and J 0 bases; nucleotides not matched to a gene: 10. The CDR3 has 17 residues. Germline-derived CDR1 and CDR2 are SEHNR and FQNEAQ (reference sequence). CDR3 loop: CASSTDSGGPNSYEQYF. CDR3 coding DNA: TGTGCCAGCAGCACCGATAGCGGGGGGCCAAACTCCTACGAGCAGTACTTC.

This clone was seen just once. The chain has TRBV6-6 and TRBJ2-7; tentatively, D is TRBD2 (5 bases). Trimming stripped 2 bases from V and 3 bases from J, with 14 bases between. The germline gives CDR1 MNHNY, CDR2 SVGAGI (reference sequence). This CDR3 is 15 amino acids long. This CDR3 is CASSYVLRGDYEQYF. In DNA form, the CDR3 reads TGTGCCAGCAGTTACGTCCTCCGGGGTGACTACGAGCAGTACTTC.

In nucleotides, the CDR3 is TGTGCCAGCAGCCAAGAGGATGAAGCTTTCTTT. Its translation: CASSQEDEAFF. The chain joins TRBV7-9 to TRBJ1-1; D call uncertain. Germline loops: CDR1 SEHNR, CDR2 FQNEAQ (reference sequence). Trimming cost V 5 bases and J 7 bases, with 8 bases left between them. The CDR3 length is 11 residues.

This clone has just a few counts. The chain couples TRBV4-3 to TRBJ1-3; maybe TRBD1 (6 bases). The V and J ends lost 0 bases and 2 bases respectively, with 17 bases between them. Germline CDR1 LGHNA, CDR2 YSLEER. CDR3 length: 18 amino acids. CDR3 DNA sequence: TGCGCCAGCAGCCAAGATACGGCAGGGGAAATTGCTGGAAACACCATATATTTT. Its translation is CASSQDTAGEIAGNTIYF.

This chain connects TRBV6-5 to TRBJ2-5; tentative D call: TRBD2 (5 bases). Per the germline V gene, CDR1 is MNHEY and CDR2 is SVGAGI. Trimming cost V 7 bases and J 4 bases, with 13 bases left between them. The length of the CDR3 is 13 residues. In DNA form, the CDR3 reads TGTGCCAGCACTCGACTTCGGGGAGAGACCCAGTACTTC. It codes for CASTRLRGETQYF.

This chain uses TRBV7-2 with TRBJ2-7; tentative D call: TRBD2 (7 bases). Germline CDR1 and CDR2: SGHTA and FQGNSA. The CDR3 has 18 amino acids. V dropped 5 bases and J dropped 3 bases, with 26 bases sitting between them. As DNA, the CDR3 is TGTGCCAGCAGCCCTTGGGGGGGCTGTTGCCCGAACTACTACGAGCAGTACTTC. The encoded protein is CASSPWGGCCPNYYEQYF.

The chain joins TRBV25-1 to TRBJ1-2; 10 nucleotides match TRBD1. With 5 bases clipped from V and 6 bases from J, the junction kept 9 bases outside the gene matches. The CDR3 has 15 amino acids. CDR1 and CDR2 from the germline V gene are MGHDK and SYGVNS. CDR3 sequence: CASSTTGGPEDGYTF. CDR3 sequence (DNA): TGTGCCAGCAGTACGACAGGGGGCCCCGAGGATGGCTACACCTTC.